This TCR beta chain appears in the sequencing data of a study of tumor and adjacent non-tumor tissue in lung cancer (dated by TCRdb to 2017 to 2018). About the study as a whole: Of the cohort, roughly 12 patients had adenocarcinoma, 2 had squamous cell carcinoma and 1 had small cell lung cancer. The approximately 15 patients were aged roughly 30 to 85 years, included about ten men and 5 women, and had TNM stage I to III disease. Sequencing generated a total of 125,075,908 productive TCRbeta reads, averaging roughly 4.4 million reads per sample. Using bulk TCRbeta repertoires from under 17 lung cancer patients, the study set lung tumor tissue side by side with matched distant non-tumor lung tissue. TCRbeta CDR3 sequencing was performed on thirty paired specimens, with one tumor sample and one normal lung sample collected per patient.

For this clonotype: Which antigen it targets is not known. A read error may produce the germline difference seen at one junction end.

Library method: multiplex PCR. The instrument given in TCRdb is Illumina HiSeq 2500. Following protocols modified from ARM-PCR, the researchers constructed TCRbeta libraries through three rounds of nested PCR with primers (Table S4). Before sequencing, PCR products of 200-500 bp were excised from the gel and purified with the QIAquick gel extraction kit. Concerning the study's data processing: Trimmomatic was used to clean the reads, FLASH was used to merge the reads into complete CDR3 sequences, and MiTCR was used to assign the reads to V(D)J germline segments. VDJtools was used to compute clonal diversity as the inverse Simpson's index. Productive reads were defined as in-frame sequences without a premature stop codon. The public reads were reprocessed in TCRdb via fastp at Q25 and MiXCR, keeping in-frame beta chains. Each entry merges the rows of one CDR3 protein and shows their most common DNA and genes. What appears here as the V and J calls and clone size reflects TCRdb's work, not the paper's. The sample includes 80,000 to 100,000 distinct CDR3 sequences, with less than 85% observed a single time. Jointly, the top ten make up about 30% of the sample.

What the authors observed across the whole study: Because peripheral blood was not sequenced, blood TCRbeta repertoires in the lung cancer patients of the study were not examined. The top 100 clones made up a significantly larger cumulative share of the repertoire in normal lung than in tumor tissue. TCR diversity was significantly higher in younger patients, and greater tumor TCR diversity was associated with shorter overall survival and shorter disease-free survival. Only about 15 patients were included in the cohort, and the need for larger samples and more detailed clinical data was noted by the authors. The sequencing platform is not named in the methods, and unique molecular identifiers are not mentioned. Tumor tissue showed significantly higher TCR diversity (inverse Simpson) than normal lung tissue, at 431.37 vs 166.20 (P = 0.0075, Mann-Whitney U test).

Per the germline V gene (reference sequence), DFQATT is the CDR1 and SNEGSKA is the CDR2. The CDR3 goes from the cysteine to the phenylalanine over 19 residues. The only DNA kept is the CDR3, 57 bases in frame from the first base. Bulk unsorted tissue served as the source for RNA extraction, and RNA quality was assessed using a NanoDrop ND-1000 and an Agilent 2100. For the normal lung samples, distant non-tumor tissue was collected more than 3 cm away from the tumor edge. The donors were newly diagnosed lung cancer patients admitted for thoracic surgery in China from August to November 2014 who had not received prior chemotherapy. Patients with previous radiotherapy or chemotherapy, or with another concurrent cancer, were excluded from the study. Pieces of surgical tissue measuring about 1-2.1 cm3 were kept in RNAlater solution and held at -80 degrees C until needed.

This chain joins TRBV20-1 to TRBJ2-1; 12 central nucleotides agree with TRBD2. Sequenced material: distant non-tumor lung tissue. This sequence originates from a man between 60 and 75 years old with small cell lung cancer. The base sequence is TGCAATGCTAGGACCCCGGGACAGGGGACTAGCGGGCGTATGGATGACCAGTTCTTC. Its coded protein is CNARTPGQGTSGRMDDQFF.